The T cell receptor (beta chain) described here comes from a study of OX40 agonist ivuxolimab in advanced cancers. Some background on the complete study: Ivuxolimab was a fully human IgG2 agonistic monoclonal antibody targeting the costimulatory receptor OX40 (CD134). The purpose of peripheral TCRbeta sequencing was to test whether ivuxolimab changed TCR sequence diversity and led to clonal T-cell expansion. A male proportion of 75% to 85% and a mean age of approximately 58 years, ranging from about 20 to 79, were recorded for the dose-escalation cohort. Partial responses were achieved by three dose-escalation patients, of whom one had hepatocellular carcinoma and two had cutaneous melanoma. Patients were allowed to have had prior anti-PD-1, anti-PD-L1 or anti-CTLA-4 therapy, and around two fifths of the dose-escalation patients had been treated with checkpoint inhibitors. The paper describes the monotherapy dose-escalation part (N = 52 patients) of the phase I trial of ivuxolimab. Of the roughly 50 dose-escalation patients, hepatocellular carcinoma was present in roughly 19, melanoma in roughly 15, renal cell carcinoma in 9 and head and neck cancer in 9. Intravenous ivuxolimab was administered to patients every 2 weeks at six dose levels: 0.01, 0.1, 0.3, 1.5, 3 and 10 mg/kg.

For sequencing of the TCRbeta CDR3 region, genomic DNA was extracted from the sorted cells. The immunoSEQ Assay was used for sequencing of TCRbeta CDR3 regions. The table comes from immuneACCESS by way of TCRdb, which keeps in-frame sequences with V and J called. Part of the clones is missing from these tables; in studies checked, under half for an unresolved V gene and the rest for unknown reasons. The sample table lists 60,000 to 90,000 clones, about 81% of them with a count of one. The ten largest clonotypes hold about 5% of the sample. CDR1 and CDR2 are read off the germline V gene as SGHNT and YENEEA. Relative to germline, V is 1 base shorter and J is 10 bases shorter, with 19 bases between their ends. From its cysteine to its phenylalanine, the CDR3 spans 15 amino acids. Only the CDR3 portion is preserved as DNA: 45 bases, with reading frame beginning at the first base. Worth noting for this clone: No cognate antigen has been identified for it. No base-level quality is on record; no much larger clone is a single base apart.

The trial excluded patients who had a history of autoimmune disease or who were on systemic immunosuppression. Peripheral blood for TCR sequencing was collected from all dose cohorts at baseline, on cycle 4 day 1, and on cycle 7 day 1. Samples were obtained from an open-label, multicenter, first-in-human phase I dose-escalation trial of ivuxolimab. Adults with locally advanced or metastatic melanoma, renal cell, hepatocellular, or head and neck squamous cell carcinoma were enrolled in the trial. Before TCR sequencing, CD4+ and CD8+ T cells were separately sorted from peripheral blood. Overall study results and their limits: Which antigens the clonally expanded peripheral T cells were specific for was not determined. At doses of 0.1 to 3.0 mg/kg, clonal expansion of both CD4+ and CD8+ T cells in blood was seen between baseline and week 6. After ivuxolimab, CD8+ T cells had more expanded clones than CD4+ T cells on average. In partial responders in the 0.1-3.0 mg/kg groups, normalized peripheral clonal expansion was found to be among the lowest, especially among CD8+ T cells. Low levels of normalized T-cell clonal expansion were also seen in some patients who did not respond.

The rearrangement joined TRBV11-3 to TRBJ2-5, with TRBD1 tentatively as D gene (6 bases match). This sample comprised CD4+ or CD8+ T cells sorted from blood, obtained in a trial of the OX40 agonist ivuxolimab. The TCR comes from an adult with an advanced solid tumor such as melanoma, head and neck, liver or kidney cancer. In nucleotide form, the sequence is TGTGCCAGCAGCTTAGGAGATACAGGGTATGAGGGCCAGTACTTC. Translated, it gives CASSLGDTGYEGQYF.